This T cell receptor beta chain was documented in a study of T cells in localized non-small cell lung cancer (TCRdb year 2020). Broadly, across the study: The study examined T cell repertoires in a few hundred patients with early-stage NSCLC and compared tumors with uninvolved tumor-adjacent lungs. All 250 or so NSCLC patients in the cohort were treatment-naive and had localized lung tumors that were resected. The mean age of the NSCLC patients was around 65 years, with about 130 men and 95 to 110 women.

The immunoSEQ Assay was used to sequence TCR beta CDR3 regions from DNA. Per the authors' processing: To compute T cell density, TCR beta template counts were normalized to usable DNA, which was estimated by amplifying housekeeping genes. Richness was estimated with the preseqR package, extrapolating to 400,000 templates for PBMC samples and 120,000 templates for tissue samples. Clonality was defined as one minus Pielou's evenness. To identify tissue-enriched TCRs, differential abundance testing was run on productive amino-acid clonotypes with a minimum total count of 5 and an alpha of 0.1. Repertoire overlap between compartments was quantified with the Jaccard Index and Morisita Overlap Index. GLIPH clustered TCR beta CDR3s with public tetramer-defined viral CDR3s; viral motifs required at least three viral sequences plus V-gene enrichment. TCRdb holds this immuneACCESS table with in-frame rearrangements only. Some clones are missing; in checked studies, unresolved V genes explain under half, and the rest has no known cause. V and J calls and clone size come straight from that table; D and trimming were deduced from the DNA. The sample table records over a thousand clones; 20% to 25% of these occur just once. 16% of the sample is in the top ten clones.

Uninvolved adjacent lung was obtained at least 2 cm from the tumor margin, and the absence of atypia was confirmed by two independent pathologists. At diagnosis, tumor, uninvolved tumor-adjacent lung and peripheral blood were collected and then preserved as a mix of FFPE and fresh-frozen material. Study-wide conclusions, independent of this receptor: Because multi-region tumor sequencing was not done, intratumor heterogeneity could not be ruled out. Because of the exploratory design, TCR variables were selected using unadjusted p-values without false-discovery rate correction. Of the top 100 tumor clones, a median of around 57 were detected in paired uninvolved adjacent lung; 28 were also among that lung's top 100. Uninvolved tumor-adjacent lung showed the highest T cell clonality, higher than tumor, which suggests more focused antigenic responses in the uninvolved tumor-adjacent lung. Longer overall survival was associated with higher blood T cell density, whereas shorter survival was associated with higher adjacent-lung clonality.

From its cysteine to its phenylalanine, the CDR3 spans 14 amino acids. The read is trimmed to its CDR3 DNA, 42 bases read in frame from base 1. CDR1 and CDR2 (MNHGY, SAAAGT) derive from the germline V gene. V and J lose 2 bases and 4 bases, and a span of 11 bases separates them. In its sample, this clone comes out as medium-sized (0.01 to 0.1%). Its binding antigen is unknown. It has no much larger one-base neighbor in the sample; base qualities were not kept. The chain couples TRBV6-8 to TRBJ1-2; the D gene is possibly TRBD1, with 5 bases matching. The material sequenced was normal lung tissue next to the tumor, taken before any cancer treatment. This sequence originates from a woman aged 35 to 70 with stage I lung adenocarcinoma. The DNA reads TGTGCCAGCAGTTACGGGGGGACTATCTATGGCTACACCTTC. Its protein product is CASSYGGTIYGYTF.